A single sample is the source of the 22 T cell receptor beta chains below, sequenced in a study of glioma-infiltrating T cells. The iRepertoire nested amplicon-rescue multiplex PCR amplified TCR alpha and beta CDR3s from RNA. TCRdb re-called the multiplex PCR reads through MiXCR, storing one row per CDR3 protein. The table lists some 130,000 distinct CDR3 sequences, approximately 26% of them singletons. Sequencing was carried out using glioma tissue, nonneoplastic brain tissue, or PBMCs (not recorded which). Receptors originate from a human donor with low-grade glioma or glioblastoma, undergoing nonglioma brain surgery, or in good health (not recorded which).

The table lists this clonotype with many counts. The genes are TRBV3-1 and TRBJ1-5, with D possibly being TRBD1 (6 bases). Per germline, CDR1 LGHDT and CDR2 YNNKEL (reference sequence). Trimming removed 1 base at V and 2 bases at J, with 6 bases between. This CDR3 has 14 amino acids. CDR3 in amino acids: CASSQGQGNQPQHF. The DNA for the CDR3 is TGTGCCAGCAGCCAAGGACAGGGCAATCAGCCCCAGCATTTT.

This clonotype was observed at least ten times. The rearrangement uses TRBV27 and TRBJ1-1; no clear D gene. The CDR3 extends over 15 amino acids. Germline CDR1 and CDR2: MNHEY and SMNVEV (reference sequence). The germline V and J ends were trimmed by 5 bases and 1 base, with 14 bases remaining between them. The chain's CDR3 is CASSPRAVRNTEAFF. CDR3 bases: TGTGCCAGCAGTCCCCGCGCCGTTCGGAACACTGAAGCTTTCTTT.

The gene calls are TRBV7-3 and TRBJ2-3; D is perhaps TRBD1 or TRBD2 (5 bases each). The V end was cut by 5 bases, the J end by 2 bases, with 11 bases between. This CDR3 region has 14 residues. Germline V gene data show CDR1 as SGHTA and CDR2 as FQGTGA. This chain's CDR3 is CASSPGPHTDTQYF. Written as DNA, the CDR3 is TGTGCCAGCAGCCCGGGGCCGCACACAGATACGCAGTATTTT.

This clonotype was seen repeatedly, ten times or more. CDR3 coding DNA: TGTGCCAGCAGTTTATTGAGGGGAGTGCGTGAAAAACTGTTTTTT. Protein sequence: CASSLLRGVREKLFF. The chain carries TRBV27 and TRBJ1-4, with D possibly being TRBD1 (5 bases). V lost 1 base and J 7 bases, leaving 13 bases between the germline ends. CDR3 size: 15 residues. Germline values: CDR1 MNHEY, CDR2 SMNVEV (reference sequence).

To note about this clonotype: A single base separates this from a much larger clone, so it may be a read error. The rearrangement links TRBV2 to TRBJ1-3; the D gene is possibly TRBD1 (5 bases). The CDR3 has 16 amino acids. The germline CDR1 and CDR2 sequences are SNHLY and FYNNEI. CDR3 region: CASSLGAGNSGKTIYF. The CDR3 DNA is TGTGCCAGCAGTTTAGGGGCAGGAAACTCTGGAAAAACCATATATTTT.

This clonotype was observed a handful of times. CDR3 bases: TGTGCCAGCAGTATCCAAGGCTACAATGAGCAGTTCTTC. Its translation: CASSIQGYNEQFF. This chain uses TRBV7-7 with TRBJ2-1, with D uncertain. The germline V gene encodes CDR1 SSHAT and CDR2 FNYEAQ (reference sequence). With 6 bases removed from V and 3 bases from J, the gap between germline ends came to 9 bases. The CDR3 is 13 amino acids.

This clonotype was seen many times. The gene calls are TRBV27 and TRBJ1-5; TRBD1 aligns across 10 bases. From germline, CDR1 is MNHEY and CDR2 SMNVEV (reference sequence). Trimming took 6 bases from V and 4 from J; bases not matched to a gene: 6. This CDR3 comprises 15 residues. The CDR3 region is CASRTDRGGNQPQHF. The CDR3 coding sequence is TGTGCCAGCAGAACGGACAGGGGGGGAAATCAGCCCCAGCATTTT.

Comments on this clonotype: This could be a read error, since a much larger clone is one nucleotide away. The J gene is TRBJ2-5, the V gene TRBV20-1; D possibly matches TRBD1 or TRBD2 (5 bases each). The CDR3 is 15 amino acids. In germline, CDR1 is DFQATT, CDR2 SNEGSKA (reference sequence). The ends were cut back, 5 bases at V and 2 bases at J, with 18 bases in the middle. DNA of the CDR3: TGCAGTGCTGGTCGTCCTCGGGGCTTACAAGAGACCCAGTACTTC. Translation: CSAGRPRGLQETQYF.

The V and J genes are TRBV3-1 and TRBJ2-5; D uncertain. V was pared by 3 bases and J by 1 base, with 6 bases between. CDR3 length equals 13 residues. Germline V gene lookup returns CDR1 LGHDT and CDR2 YNNKEL (reference sequence). The DNA of the CDR3 is TGTGCCAGCAGCCAGGAGTCCCAAGAGACCCAGTACTTC. Translated, it gives CASSQESQETQYF.

This clonotype showed up many times. J is TRBJ2-3 and V is TRBV15; D gene ambiguous. The CDR3 runs to 15 residues. Germline assignment: CDR1 LNHNV and CDR2 YYDKDF (reference sequence). With 4 bases removed from V and 0 bases from J, the gap between germline ends came to 11 bases. In DNA form, the CDR3 reads TGTGCCACCAGCAATCCGGGTTCGAGCACAGATACGCAGTATTTT. Its translation is CATSNPGSSTDTQYF.

This clonotype came up a few times. The chain has TRBV6-6 and TRBJ2-3; TRBD2 aligns across 7 bases. The trim removed 0 bases at V and 1 base at J, leaving 7 bases unmatched. Germline CDR1 MNHNY, CDR2 SVGAGI (reference sequence). This CDR3 contains 17 residues. In nucleotides, the CDR3 is TGTGCCAGCAGTTACTCCCGGGGCAGCGGGGGCACAGATACGCAGTATTTT. Translating gives CASSYSRGSGGTDTQYF.

This chain uses TRBV10-2 with TRBJ2-5; 9 bases agree with TRBD1. The CDR3 has 12 residues. Germline loops: CDR1 WSHSY, CDR2 SAAADI. V trimming: 10 bases; J trimming: 4 bases; junction bases outside the gene matches: 4. The CDR3 DNA follows: TGCGCCACAAACAGGGGGCGAGAGACCCAGTACTTC. Encoded protein: CATNRGRETQYF.

This clonotype has ten or more counts. The chain carries TRBV2 and TRBJ2-5; tentative D call: TRBD1 (5 bases). This CDR3 contains 14 residues. CDR1 and CDR2 (germline): SNHLY, FYNNEI. V was clipped by 6 bases and J by 2 bases, with 13 bases between them. The CDR3 protein is CASSFGANQETQYF. The CDR3 coding sequence is TGTGCCAGCAGCTTTGGGGCGAATCAAGAGACCCAGTACTTC.

This rearrangement joins TRBV6-1 to TRBJ2-5, with TRBD2 as a possible D gene (6 bases). Matching the DNA end better, TRBJ2-7 makes the J call doubtful. CDR3 length: 15 amino acids. Per germline, CDR1 MNHNS and CDR2 SASEGT. For the CDR3, the DNA is TGTGCCAGCAGTCCGGGACTGGCGAGGATCTACGAGCAGTACTTC. Translating gives CASSPGLARIYEQYF.

The chain links TRBV20-1 to TRBJ2-1, with TRBD2 matching over 8 bases. CDR1 is DFQATT and CDR2 is SNEGSKA in the germline V gene (reference sequence). The CDR3 is made up of 12 amino acids. With 5 bases clipped from V and 8 bases from J, the junction kept 5 bases outside the gene matches. CDR3 region: CSARGGGDEQFF. CDR3 in DNA: TGCAGTGCTCGGGGGGGGGGCGATGAGCAGTTCTTC.

This clonotype was recorded many times. J is TRBJ2-3 and V is TRBV27, with 12 nucleotides matching TRBD2. This CDR3 comprises 16 residues. The germline V gene encodes CDR1 MNHEY and CDR2 SMNVEV (reference sequence). V lost 3 bases, J lost 5 bases, and 6 bases stayed unmatched. The DNA of the CDR3 is TGTGCCAGCAGTTTGACTAGCGGGGGAACCGGAGATACGCAGTATTTT. Encoded protein: CASSLTSGGTGDTQYF.

J is TRBJ1-6 and V is TRBV24-1; 10 nucleotides match TRBD1. CDR3 length: 19 amino acids. Looked up from germline, CDR1 is KGHDR and CDR2 is SFDVKD. Losses at the gene ends were 3 bases for V and 1 base for J; bases not matched to a gene: 8. The CDR3 DNA follows: TGTGCCACCAGTGATACCGGGACAGGGGAAGGGTCCTATAATTCACCCCTCCACTTT. This gives the protein CATSDTGTGEGSYNSPLHF.

By its share, this clonotype is medium-sized. The genes are TRBV27 and TRBJ1-6, with TRBD1 identical over 7 bases. Trimming cost V 9 bases and J 7 bases; bases outside gene matches: 6. CDR1 is MNHEY and CDR2 is SMNVEV in the germline V gene (reference sequence). The CDR3 contains 13 residues. The CDR3 here is CASGTAGNSPLHF. The CDR3 DNA sequence: TGTGCCAGTGGGACAGCTGGAAATTCACCCCTCCACTTT.

This clonotype was detected many times. The chain links TRBV20-1 to TRBJ2-3, with TRBD2 matching 8 bases. With 3 bases clipped from V and 3 bases from J, the junction kept 8 bases outside the gene matches. Germline loops: CDR1 DFQATT, CDR2 SNEGSKA (reference sequence). The CDR3 is 15 residues long. CDR3: CSASEPGLGTDTQYF. The CDR3, as DNA: TGCAGTGCTAGCGAACCGGGACTAGGGACAGATACGCAGTATTTT.

Note on this clonotype: The final CDR3 position lacks the conserved phenylalanine or tryptophan, pointing to a likely read error. The CDR3 DNA reads TGTGCCAGCATCGTGGGTAACTACTATGGCTACACCTCC. Protein: CASIVGNYYGYTS. The chain joins TRBV2 to TRBJ1-2; unclear D gene. This CDR3 spans 13 amino acids. Germline V CDR1 and CDR2: SNHLY, FYNNEI. The V gene lost 7 bases and the J gene lost 3 bases, with 12 bases spanning the gap.

The gene calls are TRBV6-5 and TRBJ2-3; 7 bases fit TRBD1. The DNA end is more similar to TRBJ1-5, so the J call may be wrong. Per germline, CDR1 MNHEY and CDR2 SVGAGI. This CDR3 has 12 amino acids. The CDR3 sequence: CASSLVGDSQHF. CDR3 sequence (DNA): TGTGCCAGCAGCTTAGTGGGGGACAGTCAGCATTTT.

This clonotype came up a few times. This chain joins TRBV24-1 and TRBJ1-2; the D gene is possibly TRBD1 (5 bases). CDR1 is KGHDR and CDR2 is SFDVKD in the germline V gene. Trimming removed 3 bases at V and 7 bases at J, with 8 bases between. This CDR3 comprises 12 residues. The CDR3: CATSDPGSGYTF. The CDR3 DNA is TGTGCCACCAGTGATCCAGGGAGTGGCTACACCTTC.